The sequence of this TCR beta chain was determined in a study of persistence of HIV-infected CD4 T cells. Study at large: CD4+ T cells responding to CMV or HIV-1 Gag were isolated.

Germline V gives CDR1 LNHDA, CDR2 SQIVND (reference sequence). The CDR3 contains 12 residues. Deletions cut 6 bases from V and 7 bases from J, with 10 bases between. The immunoSEQ assay was version 4, run in survey mode. Data came from immunoSEQ multiplex PCR; TCRdb stores just in-frame clones and leaves some out. The table shows tens of thousands of clones, with approximately 80% occurring only once. About this clone: The antigen is not known.

The stimulus was lysate of CMV-infected fibroblasts, about 11 ug/mL. Sorted nonresponding memory CD4+ T cells were CD40L-negative, CD69-negative, CD45RO-high. Donors had undetectable plasma HIV-1 RNA, under 50 copies/mL, for 4+ years. V is TRBV19 and J is TRBJ2-1, with D hard to call. The origin of this receptor is an adult man with HIV who was CMV-seropositive. Sample: CD4+ T cells sorted from PBMCs after roughly 19-hour stimulation, taken from a patient who received antiretroviral therapy. The CDR3 region is CASSLLRNEQFF. CDR3 in DNA: TGTGCCAGTAGCCTTCTTCGGAATGAGCAGTTCTTC. Full variable domain (rest looked up from reference TRBV19 and TRBJ2-1): DGGITQSPKYLFRKEGQNVTLSCEQNLNHDAMYWYRQDPGQGLRLIYYSQIVNDFQKGDIAEGYSVSREKKESFPLTVTSAQKNPTAFYLCASSLLRNEQFFGPGTRLTVL.